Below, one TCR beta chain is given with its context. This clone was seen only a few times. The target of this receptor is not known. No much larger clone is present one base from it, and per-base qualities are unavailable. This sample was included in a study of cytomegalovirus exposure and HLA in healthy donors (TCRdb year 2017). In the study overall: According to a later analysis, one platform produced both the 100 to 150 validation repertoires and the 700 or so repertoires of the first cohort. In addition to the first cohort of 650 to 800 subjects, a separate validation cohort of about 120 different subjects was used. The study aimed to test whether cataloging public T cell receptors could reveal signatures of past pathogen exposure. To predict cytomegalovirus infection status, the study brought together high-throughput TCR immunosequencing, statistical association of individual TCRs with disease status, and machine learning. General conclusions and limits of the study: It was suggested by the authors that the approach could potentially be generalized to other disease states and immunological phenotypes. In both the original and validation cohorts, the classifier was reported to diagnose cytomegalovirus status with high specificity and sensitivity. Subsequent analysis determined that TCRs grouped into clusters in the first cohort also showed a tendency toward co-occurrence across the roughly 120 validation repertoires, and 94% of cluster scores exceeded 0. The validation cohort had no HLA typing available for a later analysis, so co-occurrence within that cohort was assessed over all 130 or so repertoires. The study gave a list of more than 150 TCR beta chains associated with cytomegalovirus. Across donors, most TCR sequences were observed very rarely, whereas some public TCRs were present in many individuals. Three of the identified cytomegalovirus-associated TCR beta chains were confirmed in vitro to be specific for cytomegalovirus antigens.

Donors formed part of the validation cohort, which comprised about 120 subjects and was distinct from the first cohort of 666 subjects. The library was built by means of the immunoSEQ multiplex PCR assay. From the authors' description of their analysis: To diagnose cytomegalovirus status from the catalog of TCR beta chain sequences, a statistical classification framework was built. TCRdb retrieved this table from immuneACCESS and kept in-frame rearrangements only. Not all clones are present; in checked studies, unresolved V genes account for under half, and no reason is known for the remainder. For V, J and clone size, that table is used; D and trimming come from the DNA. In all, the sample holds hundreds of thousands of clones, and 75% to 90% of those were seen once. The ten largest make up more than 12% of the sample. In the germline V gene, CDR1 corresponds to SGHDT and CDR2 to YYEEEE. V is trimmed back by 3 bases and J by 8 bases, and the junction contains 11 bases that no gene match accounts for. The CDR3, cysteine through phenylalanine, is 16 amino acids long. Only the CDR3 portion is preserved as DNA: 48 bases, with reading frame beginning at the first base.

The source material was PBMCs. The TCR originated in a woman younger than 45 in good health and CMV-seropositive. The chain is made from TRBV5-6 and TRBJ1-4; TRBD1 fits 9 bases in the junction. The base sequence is TGTGCCAGCAGCTGGGGACAGGGAGGTATTAGCGAAAAACTGTTTTTT. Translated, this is CASSWGQGGISEKLFF.